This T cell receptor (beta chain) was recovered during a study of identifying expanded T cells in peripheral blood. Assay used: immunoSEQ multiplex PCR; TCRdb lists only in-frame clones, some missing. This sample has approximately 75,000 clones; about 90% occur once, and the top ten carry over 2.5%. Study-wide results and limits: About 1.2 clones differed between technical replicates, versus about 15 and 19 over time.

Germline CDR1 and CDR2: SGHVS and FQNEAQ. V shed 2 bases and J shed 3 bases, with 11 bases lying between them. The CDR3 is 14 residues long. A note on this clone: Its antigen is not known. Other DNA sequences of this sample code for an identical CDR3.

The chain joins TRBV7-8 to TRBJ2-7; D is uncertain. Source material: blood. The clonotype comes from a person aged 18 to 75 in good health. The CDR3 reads CASSLTPGSYEQYF. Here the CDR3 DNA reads TGTGCCAGCAGCTTAACCCCTGGAAGCTACGAGCAGTACTTC.